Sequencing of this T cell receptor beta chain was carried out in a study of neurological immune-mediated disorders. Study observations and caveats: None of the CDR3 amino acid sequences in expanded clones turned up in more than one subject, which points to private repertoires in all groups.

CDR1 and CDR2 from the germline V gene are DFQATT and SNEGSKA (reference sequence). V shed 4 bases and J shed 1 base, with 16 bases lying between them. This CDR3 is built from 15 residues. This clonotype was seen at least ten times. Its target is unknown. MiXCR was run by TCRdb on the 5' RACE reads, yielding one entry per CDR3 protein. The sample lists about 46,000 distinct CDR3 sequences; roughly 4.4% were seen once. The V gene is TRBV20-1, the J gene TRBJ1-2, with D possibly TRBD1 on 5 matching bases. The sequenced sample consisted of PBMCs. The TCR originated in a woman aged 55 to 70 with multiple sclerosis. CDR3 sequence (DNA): TGCAGTGCTAAGGGAGGGGACGGCCTTAACTATGGCTACACCTTC. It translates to CSAKGGDGLNYGYTF.